The sequence of this T cell receptor (beta chain) was determined in a study of cytomegalovirus exposure and HLA in healthy donors. Findings of the study overall: It was reportedly the case that the classifier diagnosed cytomegalovirus status with high specificity and sensitivity. Researchers reported in a later analysis that a missense DCLRE1C variant was tied to TCR beta V- and J-gene trimming.

This clone has only a few counts. Its target is not known. The CDR3 has 14 amino acids. Germline values: CDR1 MDHEN, CDR2 SYDVKM. V shed 6 bases, J shed 2 bases, and the junction held 3 bases outside the gene matches. A multiplex PCR was run with 60 Vbeta primers and 13 Jbeta primers. The protocol was immunoSEQ multiplex PCR, while the TCRdb copy is restricted to in-frame clones and leaves out a portion. The sample contains about 82,000 clones, around 10% of which appear only once. This chain links TRBV28 with TRBJ1-3, with 8 bases aligning to TRBD1. Sequenced sample: PBMCs. This receptor was taken from a man aged 60 to 75 in good health and CMV-seropositive. The CDR3 bases are TGTGCCAGCAGAAGGGACAGGACTGGAAACACCATATATTTT. Protein: CASRRDRTGNTIYF.